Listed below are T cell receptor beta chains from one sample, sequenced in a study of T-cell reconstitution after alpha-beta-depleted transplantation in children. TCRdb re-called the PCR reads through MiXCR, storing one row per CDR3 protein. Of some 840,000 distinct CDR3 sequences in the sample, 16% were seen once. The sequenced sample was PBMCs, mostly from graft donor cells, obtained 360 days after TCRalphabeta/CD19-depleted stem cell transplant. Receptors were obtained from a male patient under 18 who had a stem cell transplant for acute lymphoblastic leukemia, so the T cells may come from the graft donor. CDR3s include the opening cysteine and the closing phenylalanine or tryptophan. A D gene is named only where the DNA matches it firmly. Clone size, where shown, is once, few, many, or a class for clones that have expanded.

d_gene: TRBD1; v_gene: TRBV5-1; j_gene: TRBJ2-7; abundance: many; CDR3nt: TGTGCCAGCAGTTTAGAGACAGGGAGCTACGAGCAGTACTTC; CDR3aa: CASSLETGSYEQYF
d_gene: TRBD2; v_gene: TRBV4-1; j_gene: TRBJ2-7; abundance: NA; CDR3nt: TGCGCCAGCAGCCAAGGAGGGCTAGCGGGAGGGCCTGGTCGTGAGCAGTACTTC; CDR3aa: CASSQGGLAGGPGREQYF
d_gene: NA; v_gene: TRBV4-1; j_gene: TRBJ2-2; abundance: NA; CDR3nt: TGCGCCAGCAGTATACTAACGGCGCCGAACACCGGGGAGCTGTTTTTT; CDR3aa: CASSILTAPNTGELFF
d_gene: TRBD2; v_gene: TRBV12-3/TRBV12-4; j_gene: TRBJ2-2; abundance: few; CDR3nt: TGTGCCAGCAGTTTAGCGGGAGGGATGAACACCGGGGAGCTGTTTTTT; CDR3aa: CASSLAGGMNTGELFF
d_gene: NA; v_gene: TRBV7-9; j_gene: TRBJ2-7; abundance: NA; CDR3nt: TGTGCCAGCAGCACTGCGACAGGCCACTACGAGCAGTACTTC; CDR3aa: CASSTATGHYEQYF
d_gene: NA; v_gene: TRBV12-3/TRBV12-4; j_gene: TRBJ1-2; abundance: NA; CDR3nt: TGTGCCAGCAGTTCGTCGGCCGTTCGTGGCTACACCTTC; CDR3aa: CASSSSAVRGYTF
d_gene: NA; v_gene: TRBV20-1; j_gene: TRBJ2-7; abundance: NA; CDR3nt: TGCAGTGCTCCTCGGGGGGCGGGAGAGGTGTACGAGCAGTACTTC; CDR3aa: CSAPRGAGEVYEQYF
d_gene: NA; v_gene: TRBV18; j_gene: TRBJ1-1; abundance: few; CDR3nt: TGTGCCAGCTCACCGTCAGGGGTGGAAGCTTTCTTT; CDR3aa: CASSPSGVEAFF
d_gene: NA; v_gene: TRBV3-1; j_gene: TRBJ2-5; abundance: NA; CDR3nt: TGTGCCAGCAGCCGCCAGAGGGAGACCCAGTACTTC; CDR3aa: CASSRQRETQYF
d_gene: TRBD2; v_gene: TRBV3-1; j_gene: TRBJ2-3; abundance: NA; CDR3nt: TGTGCCAGCGGCGGGAGTTTGGTTGATACGCAGTATTTT; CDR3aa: CASGGSLVDTQYF
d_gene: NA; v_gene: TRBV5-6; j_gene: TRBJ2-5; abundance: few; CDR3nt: TGTGCTTACACACGGGGCGGGTGGTCGGAGACCCAGTACTTC; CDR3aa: CAYTRGGWSETQYF
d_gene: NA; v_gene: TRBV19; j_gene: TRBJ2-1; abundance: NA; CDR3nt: TGTGCCAGTAGTCCCAGCGGTCGCAATGAGCAGTTCTTC; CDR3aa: CASSPSGRNEQFF